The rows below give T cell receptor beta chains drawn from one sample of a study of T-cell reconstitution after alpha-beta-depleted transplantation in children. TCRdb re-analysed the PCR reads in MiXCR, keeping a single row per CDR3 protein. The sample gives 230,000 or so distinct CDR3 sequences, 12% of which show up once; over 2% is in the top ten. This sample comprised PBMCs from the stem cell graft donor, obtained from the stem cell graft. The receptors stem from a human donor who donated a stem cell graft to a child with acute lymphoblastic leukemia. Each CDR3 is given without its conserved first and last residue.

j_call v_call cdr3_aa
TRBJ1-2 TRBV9 ASSVSLPGGDSYGYT
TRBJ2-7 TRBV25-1 ASSGKGLQPYEQY
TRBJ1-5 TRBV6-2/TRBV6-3 ASRTPAGLGNQPQH
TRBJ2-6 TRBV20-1 SASPGLGANVLT
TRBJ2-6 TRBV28 ASSLGRASGANVLT
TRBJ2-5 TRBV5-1 ASSLALAGKETQY
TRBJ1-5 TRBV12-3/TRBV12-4 ASTHNNQPQH
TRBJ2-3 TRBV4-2 ASSQGTSRTDTQY
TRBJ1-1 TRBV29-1 SVRYTEAF
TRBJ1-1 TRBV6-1 ASSTDRGDTEAF
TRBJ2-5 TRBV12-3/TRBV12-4 ASGGVGETQY
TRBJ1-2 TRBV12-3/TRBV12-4 ASKVGMAYGYT
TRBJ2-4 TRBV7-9 ASSLGASAKNIQY
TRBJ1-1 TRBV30 AWRIQGRITEAF
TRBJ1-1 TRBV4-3 ASSQVRGTEAF
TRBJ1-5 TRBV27 ASSFYSNQPQH
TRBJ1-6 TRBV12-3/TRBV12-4 ASRSGTGNLPLH
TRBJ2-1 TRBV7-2 ASSPGGTVTMRQF
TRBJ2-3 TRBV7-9 ASSGATDTQY
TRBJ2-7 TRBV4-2 ASSQETSGLSYEQY
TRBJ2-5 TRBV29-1 SVASTSGRTQY
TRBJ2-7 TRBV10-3 AISGGQETYEQY
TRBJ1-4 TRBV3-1 ASSLWTGKSDEKLF
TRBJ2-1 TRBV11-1 ASSRVAGPSNNEQF
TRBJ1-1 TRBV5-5 ASSWGQGKNTEAF
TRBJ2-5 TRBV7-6 ASRSSATREKETQY
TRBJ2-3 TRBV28 ASTTEADTQY
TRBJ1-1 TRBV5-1 ASSLAAGSAEAF
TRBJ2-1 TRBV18 ASSPPGLAGGPQF
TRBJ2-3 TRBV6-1 ASSPLSGRGGDTQY
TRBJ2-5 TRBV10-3 AIAASDPPGETQY
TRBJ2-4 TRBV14 ASSQGQGLNIQY
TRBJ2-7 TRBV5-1 ASSHDINPSYEQY
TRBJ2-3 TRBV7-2 ASSLSLAGTDTQY
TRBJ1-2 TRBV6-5 ASSYATGYGYGYT
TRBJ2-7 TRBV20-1 SAGTPGQSYYEQY
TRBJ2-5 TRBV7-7 ASSLLTGGETQY
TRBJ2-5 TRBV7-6 ASSRIRQGTVQETQY
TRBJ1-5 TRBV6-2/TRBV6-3 ASSYARRTGTYSNQPQH